A selection of T cell receptor beta chains follows, all from one sample in a study of blood T cell repertoires in COVID-19. The data were produced by immunoSEQ multiplex PCR, yet TCRdb's version contains in-frame clones alone and is incomplete. The repertoire consists of 25,000 to 35,000 clones, with around 80% occurring once and the leading ten covering about two fifths. Sequencing was done on a sample of peripheral blood. The receptors stem from an elderly woman with acute or convalescent COVID-19. The CDR3 runs from the conserved cysteine through the conserved F or W. The D gene is left open where the match is weak. Expanded clones are given a class, and other clones once, few, many or no size at all.

V	size	D	J	CDR3	DNA
TRBV12-3/TRBV12-4	NA	TRBD1	TRBJ1-1	CASRTGNTEAFF	TGTGCCAGCAGGACAGGGAATACTGAAGCTTTCTTT
TRBV5-6	NA	NA	TRBJ1-2	CASSLGTHGNYGYTF	TGTGCCAGCAGCTTGGGGACACATGGGAACTATGGCTACACCTTC
TRBV9	NA	NA	TRBJ2-1	CASSSPGHSDYNEQFF	TGTGCCAGCAGCTCCCCGGGACACAGTGATTACAATGAGCAGTTCTTC
TRBV6-5	once	TRBD2	TRBJ2-3	CASTKSGGTDTQYF	TGTGCCAGCACCAAATCCGGGGGGACAGATACGCAGTATTTT
TRBV30	NA	NA	TRBJ2-5	CAWSVARTNGGGTQYF	TGTGCCTGGAGTGTAGCCCGGACCAACGGGGGAGGAACCCAGTACTTC
TRBV18	NA	TRBD1	TRBJ1-4	CASSWTGTNEKLFF	TGTGCCAGCTCATGGACAGGGACTAATGAAAAACTGTTTTTT
TRBV15	NA	NA	TRBJ1-6	CATSRARGGPNNSPLHF	TGTGCCACCAGCAGAGCCCGGGGAGGACCGAACAATTCACCCCTCCACTTT
TRBV5-4	NA	TRBD1	TRBJ2-6	CASSLGGAGANVLTF	TGTGCCAGCAGCTTAGGGGGCGCTGGGGCCAACGTCCTGACTTTC
TRBV5-8	NA	TRBD1	TRBJ1-1	CASSRQGLGTEAFF	TGTGCCAGCAGTCGACAGGGCCTGGGCACTGAAGCTTTCTTT
TRBV27	NA	NA	TRBJ1-2	CASSLYDSYGYTF	TGTGCCAGCAGTTTATACGACAGCTATGGCTACACCTTC
TRBV7-6	NA	NA	TRBJ2-3	CASSPRAGQGGDTQYF	TGTGCCAGCAGCCCCAGGGCTGGACAGGGAGGGGATACGCAGTATTTT
TRBV28	NA	NA	TRBJ1-1	CASSPPQGWTEAFF	TGTGCCAGCAGTCCCCCGCAGGGTTGGACTGAAGCTTTCTTT